What follows are 17 T cell receptor beta chains derived from one specimen sequenced in a study of a mutant IDH1 vaccine in newly diagnosed glioma. As to time point: baseline, week 1 (first vaccination visit). Treatment specified: pre-vaccination baseline after standard-of-care therapy. Method: immunoSEQ multiplex PCR; TCRdb's copy keeps in-frame clones and lacks some. The data show around 92,000 clones, 70% to 90% seen once. Here the sequenced sample was PBMCs, taken from a glioma patient treated with radiotherapy, temozolomide or both. The receptor source for this set is a woman aged 50 to 65 with glioma.

The chain is built from TRBV5-1 and TRBJ2-3; no definite D call. The CDR3 covers 14 residues. Trimming took 1 base from V and 0 from J, leaving 6 bases between them. CDR1 SGHRS and CDR2 YFSETQ come from the germline V gene. For the CDR3, the DNA is TGCGCCAGCAGCTTGACGACTAGCACAGATACGCAGTATTTT. This translates into CASSLTTSTDTQYF. Filled out from reference TRBV5-1 and TRBJ2-3, the complete variable domain reads KAGVTQTPRYLIKTRGQQVTLSCSPISGHRSVSWYQQTPGQGLQFLFEYFSETQRNKGNFPGRFSGRQFSNSRSEMNVSTLELGDSALYLCASSLTTSTDTQYFGPGTRLTVL.

The chain uses TRBV30 and TRBJ1-1; D gene unclear. The CDR3 has 15 residues. Germline lookup yields CDR1 GTSNPN and CDR2 SVGIG (reference sequence). V lost 2 bases to trimming and J lost 5 bases, with 18 bases between them. As DNA, the CDR3 is TGTGCCTGGAGTCAGCTTCGTGGCAGAGTGACTGAAGCTTTCTTT. Residues: CAWSQLRGRVTEAFF.

The chain is built from TRBV9 and TRBJ1-2; 12 bases map to TRBD1. Germline V lookup: CDR1 SGDLS, CDR2 YYNGEE. J was trimmed by 5 bases and V by 4 bases; bases with no gene match: 6. The CDR3 spans 15 residues. This CDR3 reads CASSTGQGALYGYTF. The CDR3 region has the DNA TGTGCCAGCAGCACGGGACAGGGGGCCCTTTATGGCTACACCTTC.

The rearrangement links TRBV9 to TRBJ2-5; D ambiguous. Germline assignment: CDR1 SGDLS and CDR2 YYNGEE. This CDR3 spans 12 amino acids. The ends were cut back, 3 bases at V and 3 bases at J, with 6 bases in the middle. CDR3 protein: CASSGGKETQYF. The CDR3 DNA reads as TGTGCCAGCAGCGGAGGTAAAGAGACCCAGTACTTC.

The chain links TRBV2 to TRBJ2-3, with TRBD2 as a possible D gene (5 bases). The germline V gene encodes CDR1 SNHLY and CDR2 FYNNEI. Trimming stripped 7 bases from V and 4 bases from J, with 15 bases between. The CDR3 loop spans 14 amino acids. The CDR3 DNA is TGTGCCAGCACCCGGGCCTCCGGGGCAGATACGCAGTATTTT. Amino acid sequence: CASTRASGADTQYF.

This rearrangement joins TRBV7-9 to TRBJ2-7; D assignment may be TRBD1 or TRBD2 (6 bases each). Germline values: CDR1 SEHNR, CDR2 FQNEAQ (reference sequence). The germline V and J ends were trimmed by 4 bases and 1 base, with 23 bases remaining between them. There are 18 residues in the CDR3. The CDR3 loop reads CASSSVSGARQQSYEQYF. CDR3 nucleotides: TGTGCCAGCAGCTCTGTCTCGGGGGCGCGACAACAGTCCTACGAGCAGTACTTC.

The chain has TRBV7-6 and TRBJ1-6; D is uncertain. The CDR3 is 13 residues long. The germline V gene has CDR1 SGHVS and CDR2 FNYEAQ. The V end was cut by 5 bases, the J end by 5 bases, with 7 bases between. The CDR3 loop reads CASSPDHNSPLHF. CDR3 in DNA: TGTGCCAGCAGCCCGGACCATAATTCACCCCTCCACTTT.

The rearrangement joins TRBV29-1 to TRBJ1-1; 8 bases agree with TRBD1. CDR1 and CDR2 from the germline V gene are SQVTM and ANQGSEA. Trimming took 0 bases from V and 6 from J; bases not matched to a gene: 12. This CDR3 contains 16 residues. DNA for the CDR3: TGCAGCGTTGAAGATCTTAATACAGGGGGGCGCCCTGAAGCTTTCTTT. It translates to CSVEDLNTGGRPEAFF.

The chain couples TRBV9 to TRBJ2-3, with a tentative D call TRBD2 (6 bases). This CDR3 region has 16 residues. Trimming removed 2 bases at V and 0 bases at J, with 13 bases between. The germline CDR1 and CDR2 sequences are SGDLS and YYNGEE. CDR3 in amino acids: CASSVPSETSTDTQYF. The DNA for the CDR3 is TGTGCCAGCAGCGTGCCTAGCGAAACGAGCACAGATACGCAGTATTTT.

The chain couples TRBV9 to TRBJ2-2; 14 bases match TRBD2. V was clipped by 4 bases and J by 9 bases; unmatched bases: 8. The CDR3 spans 16 residues. Germline values: CDR1 SGDLS, CDR2 YYNGEE. The CDR3 region has the DNA TGTGCCAGCAGCCAGAGACTAGCGGGAGGGCCCCGGGAGCTGTTTTTT. Translated, it gives CASSQRLAGGPRELFF.

This clone was counted a single time. The genes are TRBV30 and TRBJ1-3; D gene unclear. Germline V gene sequence: CDR1 GTSNPN, CDR2 SVGIG (reference sequence). With 4 bases removed from V and 0 bases from J, the gap between germline ends came to 10 bases. CDR3 length equals 14 residues. In nucleotides, the CDR3 is TGTGCCTGGAATAAGGCAGACTCTGGAAACACCATATATTTT. It is translated as CAWNKADSGNTIYF.

The chain couples TRBV6-5 to TRBJ1-5; 11 bases fit TRBD1. The CDR3 runs to 15 residues. J lost 9 bases, V lost 5 bases, and 9 bases had no gene match. Per the germline V gene, CDR1 is MNHEY and CDR2 is SVGAGI. CDR3 protein: CASSQSGTGGWPQHF. For the CDR3, the DNA is TGTGCCAGCAGTCAGTCCGGGACAGGGGGTTGGCCCCAGCATTTT.

The chain uses TRBV5-4 and TRBJ2-7; D not certain. V gave up 4 bases and J gave up 6 bases, with 17 bases separating them. Per the germline V gene, CDR1 is SGHNT and CDR2 is YYREEE (reference sequence). The CDR3 is 14 amino acids. The CDR3 DNA sequence: TGTGCCAGCAGCCGCGACTGGGTTTTAAGCGAGCAGTACTTC. It translates to CASSRDWVLSEQYF.

In its sample, this clone was seen a few times. The rearrangement links TRBV5-1 to TRBJ1-4; 8 nucleotides match TRBD1. V shed 3 bases and J 7 bases; nucleotides not matched to a gene: 8. The CDR3 sequence is 15 residues long. Germline assignment: CDR1 SGHRS and CDR2 YFSETQ. Written as DNA, the CDR3 is TGCGCCAGCAGCTCGGATGGGACAGGTGGTGAAAAACTGTTTTTT. Translated: CASSSDGTGGEKLFF.

This clone showed up just once. The V gene is TRBV6-5, the J gene TRBJ2-1; tentatively, D is TRBD1 or TRBD2 (6 bases each). Germline V lookup: CDR1 MNHEY, CDR2 SVGAGI. Trimming took 2 bases from V and 7 from J, leaving 9 bases between them. The CDR3 totals 13 residues. The CDR3 loop is CASSYGGRNEQFF. CDR3 bases: TGTGCCAGCAGTTACGGGGGGCGGAATGAGCAGTTCTTC.

This sequence joins TRBV19 and TRBJ2-5; 10 bases are a match to TRBD1. V dropped 5 bases and J dropped 5; count of bases not matched to a gene: 11. This CDR3 is built from 16 residues. Germline CDR1 LNHDA, CDR2 SQIVND (reference sequence). In DNA, the CDR3 is TGTGCCAGTAGTTCCGGACAGGGGGGGCCTCGGGAGACCCAGTACTTC. The encoded protein is CASSSGQGGPRETQYF.

V is TRBV2 and J is TRBJ2-1, with TRBD2 matching over 11 bases. V was clipped by 7 bases and J by 4 bases; unmatched bases: 6. The length of the CDR3 is 15 residues. CDR1 and CDR2 (germline): SNHLY, FYNNEI. This CDR3 reads CASTGGTSGYNEQFF. The CDR3, as DNA: TGTGCCAGCACCGGTGGGACTAGCGGATACAATGAGCAGTTCTTC.